This T cell receptor beta chain was documented in a study of blood T cell repertoires in COVID-19 (TCRdb year 2020). The study in broad terms: Samples covering the acute and convalescent phases of COVID-19 were provided by collaborators in the United States, Italy and Spain. The material from the prospective study consisted of cDNA or gDNA derived from T cells, B-cell-depleted T cells, or PBMCs. Sample metadata almost always included a de-identified subject ID, COVID-19 status, age in years and sex. Subjects who had been exposed to COVID-19, were actively infected with it, or had recovered from it provided the deeply sampled blood TCRbeta repertoires that made up the dataset. Where available, HLA class I and class II types were taken from metadata supplied by the sample provider and were not determined by assay-based typing. The repertoires were released in a freely available public database intended as a resource for research on the immune response to SARS-CoV-2. The samples were drawn from the first 160 participants of the ongoing ImmuneRACE study and from over a thousand subjects provided by 6 global collaborators.

The junction shows trimming of 5 bases on V and 8 bases on J, plus 6 bases between the germline ends. The cysteine opens and the phenylalanine closes a CDR3 of 10 amino acids. Just the 30-base CDR3 DNA is kept, in frame starting at base 1. In the germline V gene (reference sequence), CDR1 corresponds to GTSNPN and CDR2 to SVGIG. Results and caveats for the whole study, not just this receptor: The quantity of clinical and demographic metadata differed by source and by participant and was supplied without curation.

TCRbeta CDR3 regions were amplified from genomic DNA using the immunoSEQ Assay, a bias-controlled multiplex PCR. In the source study's methods: Nucleated cell counts per sample were estimated from amplification of reference gene primers within the assay. To quantify the absolute abundance of each unique TCRbeta CDR3 rearrangement, sequence reads were collapsed and filtered. For each sample, productive Simpson clonality was calculated as the square root of Simpson's diversity index over productive rearrangements. TCRdb stores this immuneACCESS table with in-frame sequences only. Part of the clones is absent; in the studies checked, under half of the shortfall reflects unresolved V genes, and no reason is known for the rest. V, J and clone size reflect that table, while D and trimming were determined from the DNA. The sample table holds roughly 300,000 clones, of which over 75% were seen once. 10% of the sample belongs to the ten largest clones.

Enrolling through a virtual design, the prospective study's participants ranged in age from roughly 18 to 90 years and lived across about two dozen United States geographic areas. In the prospective study, participants were assigned to cohorts based on the clinical history participants reported in a screening survey and a study questionnaire. ImmuneRACE Cohort 3 recovered participants were defined by two consecutive negative NP/OP PCR tests, healthcare professional clearance, or symptom resolution. In the prospective study, whole blood, serum and a nasopharyngeal or oropharyngeal swab were collected from each participant by mobile phlebotomists. Prospective study participants could optionally give additional blood draws and questionnaires over an approximately 2-month period. Prospective study blood samples were shipped either frozen or at room temperature before DNA extraction. Regarding this clone: Which antigen it targets is not known. No much larger clonotype is one base removed from it; base qualities were not supplied.

Sequencing was carried out using PBMCs or T cells enriched from blood (not recorded which). The source is a woman aged 18-30 years who had recovered from COVID-19. This chain joins TRBV30 to TRBJ1-4; the best D guess is TRBD1, with 5 bases matching. The DNA reads TGTGCCTGGGCAGGGGAAAAACTGTTTTTT. The encoded protein is CAWAGEKLFF.